Here is one TCR beta chain with its context. Here immunoSEQ multiplex PCR was the method, and the copy in TCRdb shows in-frame clones only, minus some. Of roughly 2.5 million clones in the sample, around nine tenths were seen once. The source of the sample is a study of shared clonotypes between healthy human individuals. Background on the study: A couple of women and a few men aged 18 to 49 made up the donors.

This CDR3 is 16 amino acids long. The germline V and J ends were trimmed by 7 bases and 9 bases, with 22 bases remaining between them. Germline V CDR1 and CDR2: SEHNR, FQNEAQ (reference sequence). The clonotype was recovered from a man younger than 35 in good health. The rearrangement uses TRBV7-9 and TRBJ1-6; a weak D match, TRBD1 (6 bases). Sequenced: naive CD4+ T cells sorted from blood. Indicated subset: CD45RA+ positively selected. CDR3 sequence (DNA): TGTGCCAGCACCGACCCCGGGCAGGGACAAGCTTCACCCCTCCACTTT. This sequence encodes CASTDPGQGQASPLHF.